This T cell receptor beta chain comes out of a study of CD8 T cells in ankylosing spondylitis. Study results and limitations: A TCR beta motif of eight highly homologous variants appeared characteristic of ankylosing spondylitis blood. Reactive arthritis synovial fluid and blood were previously reported to contain some motif variants. The clones that were linked to disease were reported to be significantly enriched in matched synovial fluid samples from ankylosing spondylitis patients.

For TCR beta, libraries came from quantitative 5'-RACE with molecular barcodes. In TCRdb, the 5' RACE reads were re-called with MiXCR into one record per CDR3 protein. The table has approximately 500,000 distinct CDR3 sequences, about 13% seen once. This clonotype was counted at least ten times. Its antigen is unidentified. V dropped 5 bases and J dropped 5 bases, with 19 bases sitting between them. From germline, CDR1 is ENHRY and CDR2 SYGVKD. The CDR3 totals 16 residues. The receptor comes from a male donor with ankylosing spondylitis. The chain couples TRBV10-3 to TRBJ2-1; D is possibly TRBD1 or TRBD2 (5 bases each). Sequenced input: blood, either unsorted or a sorted T cell fraction (not recorded which). CDR3 sequence (DNA): TGTGCCATCAGTTCAAGGGACGGAGCTTCGGACAATGAGCAGTTCTTC. This codes for CAISSRDGASDNEQFF.